This TCR beta chain is from a study of identical twins. Germline values: CDR1 DFQATT, CDR2 SNEGSKA (reference sequence). V lost 4 bases to trimming and J lost 6 bases, with 18 bases between them. This CDR3 is built from 15 residues. TCRdb passed the 5' RACE reads through MiXCR, listing each CDR3 protein once. Among over 500,000 distinct CDR3 sequences, roughly a fifth were seen once, and the ten largest hold 0.91%. Among all donors, each was a healthy Caucasian. The same data also went into a second study, on T cells expressing NK-cell markers. Turning to that study: Sorting was restricted to alpha-beta TCR T cells by an anti-gamma-delta TCR antibody in several experiments. Four donors' CD3+CD56-NKG2C+ cells were dominated by the same clonotypes.

The sequence came from a woman aged 18-29 years in good health. The sequencing input was CD4+ T cells sorted from blood. The chain links TRBV20-1 to TRBJ1-4; maybe TRBD1 (6 bases). The CDR3 sequence is CSAKPPWTADEKLFF. CDR3 DNA: TGCAGTGCTAAGCCGCCTTGGACAGCCGATGAAAAACTGTTTTTT.